Below are 27 T cell receptor beta chains sequenced from a single sample in a study of T cell repertoires in cytomegalovirus infection. TCRdb used MiXCR to reprocess the reads, holding one entry per CDR3 protein. The profile shows just under 550,000 distinct CDR3 sequences, 26% of them singletons. Sequenced input: PBMCs. The origin of the receptors is a human donor in good health (CMV status not recorded). Some clones in this sample may be carry-over from other donors' samples.

This clonotype was counted only a few times. The chain joins TRBV6-5 to TRBJ2-7; 8 bases are a match to TRBD2. V shed 5 bases, J shed 4 bases, and the junction held 4 bases outside the gene matches. The CDR3 is made up of 13 amino acids. Per germline, CDR1 MNHEY and CDR2 SVGAGI. CDR3 DNA: TGTGCCAGCAGTACGGGAGGGGGATACGAGCAGTACTTC. Translated, it gives CASSTGGGYEQYF.

The chain uses TRBV19 and TRBJ2-7; the match to TRBD2 covers 7 bases. There are 16 residues in the CDR3. V lost 6 bases to trimming and J lost 4 bases; unmatched junction nucleotides: 15. Germline loops: CDR1 LNHDA, CDR2 SQIVND (reference sequence). This CDR3 reads CASSSARAGASYEQYF. The CDR3 bases are TGTGCCAGTAGCTCCGCTCGGGCGGGAGCTTCTTACGAGCAGTACTTC.

This clonotype appeared a few times. The gene calls are TRBV7-8 and TRBJ2-2; D is undetermined. CDR1 and CDR2 from the germline V gene are SGHVS and FQNEAQ. The length of the CDR3 is 13 residues. Trimming took off 5 bases at V and 3 bases at J, with 7 bases between the two ends. The CDR3, as DNA: TGTGCCAGCAGCCGCCGCGACACCGGGGAGCTGTTTTTT. Its protein product is CASSRRDTGELFF.

The rearrangement uses TRBV5-4 and TRBJ1-1; D not certain. This CDR3 has 13 residues. Trimming took 7 bases from V and 3 from J, leaving 13 bases between them. Germline V gene sequence: CDR1 SGHNT, CDR2 YYREEE (reference sequence). As DNA, the CDR3 is TGTGCCAGCGGAGAGGAAATTTACACTGAAGCTTTCTTT. Its translation: CASGEEIYTEAFF.

Here the CDR3 reads CASSETRISNQPQHF. Here the CDR3 DNA reads TGTGCCAGCAGCGAGACGCGGATTAGCAATCAGCCCCAGCATTTT. The chain links TRBV28 to TRBJ1-5; D remains unclear. The CDR3 runs to 15 residues. Germline values: CDR1 MDHEN, CDR2 SYDVKM. V was pared by 6 bases and J by 0 bases, with 12 bases between.

The gene calls are TRBV7-9 and TRBJ1-2; TRBD1 agrees at 9 bases. CDR3 length: 15 residues. The germline V gene encodes CDR1 SEHNR and CDR2 FQNEAQ (reference sequence). V lost 5 bases, J lost 4 bases, and 8 bases stayed unmatched. The CDR3 sequence is CASSGPGQGSYGYTF. Written as DNA, the CDR3 is TGTGCCAGCAGCGGCCCGGGACAGGGATCCTATGGCTACACCTTC.

This chain joins TRBV7-6 and TRBJ2-1, with 8 bases identical to TRBD2. J gave up 10 bases and V 5 bases, and 10 bases lay outside the gene matches. CDR3 length: 14 amino acids. CDR1 SGHVS and CDR2 FNYEAQ come from the germline V gene. The CDR3, as DNA: TGTGCCAGCAGCCTCTACCGGACTAGCAGAGAGCAGTTCTTC. Protein sequence: CASSLYRTSREQFF.

This chain joins TRBV29-1 and TRBJ2-7; 7 nucleotides align to TRBD1. V lost 4 bases, J lost 1 base, and 10 bases stayed unmatched. Germline CDR1 SQVTM, CDR2 ANQGSEA. The CDR3 loop spans 15 amino acids. CDR3 residues: CSVGRLGQPSYEQYF. The CDR3 DNA reads as TGCAGCGTTGGGAGGTTGGGACAGCCATCCTACGAGCAGTACTTC.

Of note for this clonotype: It may be a read error: a sequence one base away is much more abundant. The chain has TRBV7-2 and TRBJ2-1; perhaps TRBD2 as D (5 bases). This CDR3 is built from 14 residues. V gave up 2 bases and J gave up 12 bases, with 17 bases separating them. Germline V CDR1 and CDR2: SGHTA, FQGNSA. CDR3 loop: CASSLRLGDRGQFF. The CDR3 nucleotides read TGTGCCAGCAGCTTACGTCTGGGAGATCGCGGGCAGTTCTTC.

There are a few counts of this clonotype. V usage is TRBV30 and J usage is TRBJ2-1; D possibly corresponds to TRBD2 (5 bases). Germline V gene sequence: CDR1 GTSNPN, CDR2 SVGIG (reference sequence). V dropped 2 bases and J dropped 7 bases, with 12 bases sitting between them. CDR3 length: 13 amino acids. DNA of the CDR3: TGTGCCTGGAGTCCCTCTCAGCGGAATGAGCAGTTCTTC. Amino acid sequence: CAWSPSQRNEQFF.

This clonotype occurred a few times. The chain carries TRBV7-8 and TRBJ2-1; 9 bases line up with TRBD2. The CDR3 length is 16 residues. J was trimmed by 4 bases and V by 1 base; bases with no gene match: 5. Germline-derived CDR1 and CDR2 are SGHVS and FQNEAQ. CDR3 DNA sequence: TGTGCCAGCAGCTTAGACCGGCTAGCGGGGTACAATGAGCAGTTCTTC. Its translation: CASSLDRLAGYNEQFF.

The chain uses TRBV6-2 or TRBV6-3 and TRBJ2-2, with D tentatively TRBD2 (6 bases). The CDR3 loop spans 14 amino acids. V was cut by 10 bases and J by 5 bases, with 17 bases left in between. Germline V CDR1 and CDR2: MNHEY, SVGEGT. CDR3 bases: TGTGCCACCCAAGGAGGGGCGATGACCGGGGAGCTGTTTTTT. Amino acid sequence: CATQGGAMTGELFF.

A few counts support this clonotype. The gene calls are TRBV10-2 and TRBJ2-7; D may be TRBD2 (6 bases). Germline V CDR1 and CDR2: WSHSY, SAAADI. The germline V and J ends were trimmed by 1 base and 2 bases, with 15 bases remaining between them. The CDR3 has 16 residues. CDR3 residues: CASSEYGGKGAYEQYV. CDR3 coding DNA: TGCGCCAGCAGTGAGTATGGAGGGAAAGGGGCCTACGAGCAGTACGTC.

Many counts were recorded for this clonotype. The chain joins TRBV12-3 or TRBV12-4 to TRBJ2-5, with D possibly matching TRBD1 (6 bases). The CDR3 sequence is 14 residues long. V was cut by 1 base and J by 4 bases, with 10 bases left in between. The CDR3 nucleotides are TGTGCCAGCAGTTTAGGGGTCAGGGGAGAGACCCAGTACTTC. This gives the protein CASSLGVRGETQYF.

This clonotype has ten or more counts. This chain connects TRBV7-2 to TRBJ2-5; 11 nucleotides agree with TRBD2. Germline V gene sequence: CDR1 SGHTA, CDR2 FQGNSA. J gave up 5 bases and V 1 base, and 9 bases lay outside the gene matches. The CDR3 runs 17 residues. The CDR3 is CASSLVKLAGVWETQYF. Written as DNA, the CDR3 is TGTGCCAGCAGCTTAGTGAAACTAGCGGGAGTCTGGGAGACCCAGTACTTC.

The rearrangement joins TRBV29-1 to TRBJ2-4, with 10 bases fitting TRBD2. CDR1 is SQVTM, CDR2 ANQGSEA, per germline. CDR3 size: 15 residues. J gave up 0 bases and V 7 bases, and 6 bases lay outside the gene matches. The DNA of the CDR3 is TGCAGCGCTGCTAGCGGGAGATTAGCCAAAAACATTCAGTACTTC. It encodes CSAASGRLAKNIQYF.

This clonotype was seen a few times. The V call is TRBV20-1, the J call TRBJ2-1; possibly TRBD1 for D (6 bases). The CDR3 sequence is 13 residues long. In germline, CDR1 is DFQATT, CDR2 SNEGSKA (reference sequence). Trimming left V 5 bases short and J 0 bases short, with 8 bases between. CDR3 protein: CSAWGPSYNEQFF. The CDR3 DNA is TGCAGTGCTTGGGGGCCCTCCTACAATGAGCAGTTCTTC.

V and J are TRBV28 and TRBJ2-7; 9 nucleotides agree with TRBD1. Unmatched junction bases numbered 3, after V lost 3 bases and J lost 3 bases. Germline-derived CDR1 and CDR2 are MDHEN and SYDVKM. The CDR3 is 14 residues long. CDR3 loop: CASSFGQGIYEQYF. CDR3 nucleotide sequence: TGTGCCAGCAGTTTCGGACAGGGGATCTACGAGCAGTACTTC.

The chain carries TRBV19 and TRBJ1-1, with 7 bases that match TRBD1. V was clipped by 6 bases and J by 2 bases; unmatched bases: 6. Per the germline V gene, CDR1 is LNHDA and CDR2 is SQIVND (reference sequence). The CDR3 is 14 amino acids. Here the CDR3 DNA reads TGTGCCAGTAGAACGAACAGGGGAAACACTGAAGCTTTCTTT. Amino acid sequence: CASRTNRGNTEAFF.

The genes are TRBV7-6 and TRBJ2-3, with 8 bases matching TRBD2. The CDR3 is 15 amino acids. Germline trimming cut 5 bases from V and 1 base from J; bases unmatched to any gene: 5. Germline lookup yields CDR1 SGHVS and CDR2 FNYEAQ. Written as DNA, the CDR3 is TGTGCCAGCAGCCCGGATAGCGGGGGCACAGATACGCAGTATTTT. Protein product: CASSPDSGGTDTQYF.

The rearrangement joins TRBV7-6 to TRBJ1-4; D is ambiguous. V was cut by 1 base and J by 7 bases, with 13 bases left in between. The CDR3 is 15 residues long. Germline values: CDR1 SGHVS, CDR2 FNYEAQ. The CDR3 DNA sequence: TGTGCCAGCAGCTTAGGGCAGATCGAGGGTGAAAAACTGTTTTTT. This codes for CASSLGQIEGEKLFF. The full variable domain, completed using reference TRBV7-6 and TRBJ1-4, is GAGVSQSPRYKVTKRGQDVALRCDPISGHVSLYWYRQALGQGPEFLTYFNYEAQQDKSGLPNDRFSAERPEGSISTLTIQRTEQRDSAMYRCASSLGQIEGEKLFFGSGTQLSVL.

This chain links TRBV2 with TRBJ2-5; possible D gene TRBD1, 6 bases. The CDR3 totals 14 residues. V was trimmed by 5 bases and J by 0 bases, leaving 10 bases between them. Germline-derived CDR1 and CDR2 are SNHLY and FYNNEI. Here the CDR3 reads CASSRQVNQETQYF. The CDR3 DNA reads as TGTGCCAGCAGTCGACAGGTTAACCAAGAGACCCAGTACTTC.

In this sample, this clonotype turned up a few times. V and J are TRBV7-2 and TRBJ2-7; D is unclear. The CDR3 runs to 13 residues. Germline-derived CDR1 and CDR2 are SGHTA and FQGNSA. Trimming stripped 4 bases from V and 6 bases from J, with 13 bases between. The CDR3 region is CASSSPLSGEQYF. The CDR3 nucleotides read TGTGCCAGCAGCTCCCCCTTGAGTGGCGAGCAGTACTTC.

This rearrangement joins TRBV4-3 to TRBJ2-1, with TRBD2 matching 11 bases. The CDR3 loop spans 20 amino acids. Germline assignment: CDR1 LGHNA and CDR2 YSLEER. V trimming: 3 bases; J trimming: 5 bases; junction bases outside the gene matches: 18. The DNA of the CDR3 is TGCGCCAGCAGCCAGGCCTGGGGTTTAGCGGGAGGGCCGTTCGACAATGAGCAGTTCTTC. Translated: CASSQAWGLAGGPFDNEQFF.

This sequence joins TRBV6-5 and TRBJ2-1, with D perhaps TRBD1 (6 bases). The CDR3 contains 13 residues. The V end was cut by 7 bases, the J end by 5 bases, with 12 bases between. Germline CDR1 MNHEY, CDR2 SVGAGI. CDR3 residues: CASTNTGNNEQFF. As DNA, the CDR3 is TGTGCCAGCACCAATACAGGGAACAATGAGCAGTTCTTC.

This clonotype came up many times. The chain is built from TRBV7-2 and TRBJ2-2; D call uncertain. Per the germline V gene, CDR1 is SGHTA and CDR2 is FQGNSA. Trimming took 1 base from V and 3 from J, leaving 3 bases between them. The CDR3 covers 13 residues. CDR3 sequence: CASSLGYTGELFF. In DNA form, the CDR3 reads TGTGCCAGCAGCTTAGGATACACCGGGGAGCTGTTTTTT.

This clonotype was seen repeatedly, ten times or more. The chain has TRBV7-2 and TRBJ1-2; possibly TRBD1 for D (5 bases). The germline CDR1 and CDR2 sequences are SGHTA and FQGNSA. The CDR3 loop spans 11 amino acids. V was clipped by 3 bases and J by 13 bases, with 12 bases between them. The CDR3 loop is CASSLTAAVTF. DNA for the CDR3: TGTGCCAGCAGCTTGACAGCGGCCGTCACCTTC.